The 10 T cell receptor beta chains listed next were all sequenced from one sample in a study of OX40 agonist ivuxolimab in advanced cancers. The data were produced by immunoSEQ multiplex PCR, yet TCRdb's version contains in-frame clones alone and is incomplete. The sample includes approximately 100,000 clones, about 90% of them seen just once. The sample in question was CD4+ or CD8+ T cells sorted from blood, obtained in a trial of the OX40 agonist ivuxolimab. The receptors were gathered from an adult with an advanced solid tumor such as melanoma, head and neck, liver or kidney cancer.

This chain uses TRBV6-5 with TRBJ2-7; the match to TRBD1 covers 8 bases. Germline V lookup: CDR1 MNHEY, CDR2 SVGAGI. The CDR3 is made up of 14 amino acids. V lost 6 bases, J lost 4 bases, and 8 bases stayed unmatched. The CDR3 protein is CASRNLGQEYEQYF. The CDR3 region has the DNA TGTGCCAGCAGAAACTTGGGACAGGAATACGAGCAGTACTTC.

This chain joins TRBV15 and TRBJ2-5; 8 bases map to TRBD2. The trim removed 2 bases at V and 7 bases at J, leaving 9 bases unmatched. This CDR3 is 15 amino acids long. The germline gives CDR1 LNHNV, CDR2 YYDKDF (reference sequence). The CDR3 protein is CATSRSNSGTGTQYF. The CDR3 coding sequence is TGTGCCACCAGCAGATCAAATAGCGGGACGGGGACCCAGTACTTC.

This sequence joins TRBV5-1 and TRBJ2-1; 11 bases align to TRBD2. This CDR3 comprises 15 residues. V shed 4 bases, J shed 7 bases, and the junction held 7 bases outside the gene matches. Looked up from germline, CDR1 is SGHRS and CDR2 is YFSETQ. In DNA form, the CDR3 reads TGCGCCAGCAGCCTTAGCGGGGGGGCCAAAAATGAGCAGTTCTTC. Protein: CASSLSGGAKNEQFF.

This sequence joins TRBV4-2 and TRBJ1-5; 7 bases are a match to TRBD1. J gave up 7 bases and V 1 base, and 7 bases lay outside the gene matches. There are 15 residues in the CDR3. Germline lookup yields CDR1 LGHNA and CDR2 YNFKEQ. CDR3 residues: CASSQGGGAKQPQHF. The CDR3 DNA reads as TGTGCCAGCAGCCAAGGAGGGGGCGCGAAGCAGCCCCAGCATTTT.

This clone was counted a few times. The gene calls are TRBV30 and TRBJ2-4; TRBD2 matches at 9 bases. Germline V gene data show CDR1 as GTSNPN and CDR2 as SVGIG (reference sequence). Trimming removed 2 bases from V and 8 bases from J; junction bases left unmatched: 16. This CDR3 is built from 17 residues. The DNA for the CDR3 is TGTGCCTGGAGTCTAATGTCAGGCGGGGGGGTCGAGCACATTCAGTACTTC. Its translation is CAWSLMSGGGVEHIQYF. Drawing the rest from reference TRBV30 and TRBJ2-4, the complete variable domain is SQTIHQWPATLVQPVGSPLSLECTVEGTSNPNLYWYRQAAGRGLQLLFYSVGIGQISSEVPQNLSASRPQDRQFILSSKKLLLSDSGFYLCAWSLMSGGGVEHIQYFGAGTRLSVL.

The CDR3, as DNA: TGTGCCAGCAGCTCAACAGGGTCCAACGCGAACACCGGGGAGCTGTTTTTT. Translating gives CASSSTGSNANTGELFF. This rearrangement joins TRBV7-3 to TRBJ2-2, with D possibly TRBD1 on 6 matching bases. Germline V CDR1 and CDR2: SGHTA, FQGTGA. Trimming left V 4 bases short and J 0 bases short, with 15 bases between. CDR3 length: 17 amino acids.

The chain recombines TRBV18 with TRBJ2-7; TRBD1 matches 8 bases. This CDR3 region has 15 residues. Germline loops: CDR1 KGHSH, CDR2 LQKENI. J lost 6 bases, V lost 2 bases, and 9 bases had no gene match. The CDR3 here is CASSPGGQAAGEQYF. CDR3 DNA: TGTGCCAGCTCACCAGGGGGACAGGCCGCTGGCGAGCAGTACTTC.

This chain links TRBV13 with TRBJ2-7; TRBD2 might be the D (6 bases). Germline-derived CDR1 and CDR2 are PRHDT and FYEKMQ (reference sequence). The V end was cut by 4 bases, the J end by 9 bases, with 10 bases between. There are 11 residues in the CDR3. CDR3 residues: CASSWDSSQYF. For the CDR3, the DNA is TGTGCCAGCAGCTGGGACTCCTCGCAGTACTTC.

V gene TRBV4-2 combines with J gene TRBJ1-5; TRBD1 is a possible D gene (6 bases). The length of the CDR3 is 15 residues. The V end was cut by 3 bases, the J end by 5 bases, with 14 bases between. Germline V lookup: CDR1 LGHNA, CDR2 YNFKEQ. CDR3 residues: CASSHGRQADQPQHF. CDR3 sequence (DNA): TGTGCCAGCAGCCATGGCAGACAGGCCGATCAGCCCCAGCATTTT.

This clone was counted once. This chain joins TRBV9 and TRBJ2-1; D remains ambiguous. The CDR3 runs to 15 residues. The V gene lost 4 bases and the J gene lost 6 bases, with 17 bases spanning the gap. Germline CDR1 is SGDLS and CDR2 is YYNGEE. CDR3 residues: CASSPPGRVLNEQFF. CDR3 bases: TGTGCCAGCAGCCCCCCGGGCCGGGTCCTCAATGAGCAGTTCTTC.